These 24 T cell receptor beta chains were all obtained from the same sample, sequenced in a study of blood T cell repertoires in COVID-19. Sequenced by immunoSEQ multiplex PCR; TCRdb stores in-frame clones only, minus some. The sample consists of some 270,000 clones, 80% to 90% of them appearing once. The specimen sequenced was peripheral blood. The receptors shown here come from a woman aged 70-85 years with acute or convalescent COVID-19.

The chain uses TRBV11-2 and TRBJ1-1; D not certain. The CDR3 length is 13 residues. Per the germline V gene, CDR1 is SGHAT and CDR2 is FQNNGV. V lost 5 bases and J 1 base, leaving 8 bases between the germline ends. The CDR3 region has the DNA TGTGCCAGCAGCGCTAATGGGAACACTGAAGCTTTCTTT. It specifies CASSANGNTEAFF.

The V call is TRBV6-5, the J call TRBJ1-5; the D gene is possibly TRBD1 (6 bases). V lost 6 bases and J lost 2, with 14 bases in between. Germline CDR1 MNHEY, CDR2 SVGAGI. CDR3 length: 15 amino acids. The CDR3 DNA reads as TGTGCCAGCAGAAAACAGGGTCCGGGCAATCAGCCCCAGCATTTT. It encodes CASRKQGPGNQPQHF.

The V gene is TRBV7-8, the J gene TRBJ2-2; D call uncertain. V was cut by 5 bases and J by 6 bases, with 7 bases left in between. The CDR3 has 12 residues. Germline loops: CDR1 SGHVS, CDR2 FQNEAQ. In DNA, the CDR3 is TGTGCCAGCAGCCACTTGGCCGGGGAGCTGTTTTTT. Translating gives CASSHLAGELFF.

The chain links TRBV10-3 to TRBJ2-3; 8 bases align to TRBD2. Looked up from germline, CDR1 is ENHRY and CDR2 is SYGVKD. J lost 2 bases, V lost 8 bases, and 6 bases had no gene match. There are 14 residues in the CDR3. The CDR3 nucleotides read TGTGCCATCGCAACTAGCGGAGACACAGATACGCAGTATTTT. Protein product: CAIATSGDTDTQYF.

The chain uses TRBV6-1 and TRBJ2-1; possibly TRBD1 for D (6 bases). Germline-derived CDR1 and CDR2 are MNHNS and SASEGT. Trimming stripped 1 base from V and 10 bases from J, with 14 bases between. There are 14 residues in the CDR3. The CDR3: CASSEVSGVAEQFF. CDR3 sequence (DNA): TGTGCCAGCAGTGAAGTTTCAGGGGTGGCCGAGCAGTTCTTC.

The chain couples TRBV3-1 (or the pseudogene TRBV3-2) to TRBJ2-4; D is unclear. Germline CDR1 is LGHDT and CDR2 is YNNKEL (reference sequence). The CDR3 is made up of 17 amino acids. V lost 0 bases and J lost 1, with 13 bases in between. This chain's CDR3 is CASSQDSTSWAKNIQYF. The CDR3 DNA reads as TGTGCCAGCAGCCAAGATTCGACTTCATGGGCCAAAAACATTCAGTACTTC.

The CDR3 DNA is TGCAGTGCTAGTGCGAGACTAGCGGGGGGCGACGAGCAGTACTTC. Amino acids: CSASARLAGGDEQYF. The rearrangement uses TRBV20-1 and TRBJ2-7, with 13 bases lining up with TRBD2. This CDR3 contains 15 residues. The germline gives CDR1 DFQATT, CDR2 SNEGSKA (reference sequence). The junction had 7 bases not matched to a gene; V was cut back by 3 bases and J by 5 bases.

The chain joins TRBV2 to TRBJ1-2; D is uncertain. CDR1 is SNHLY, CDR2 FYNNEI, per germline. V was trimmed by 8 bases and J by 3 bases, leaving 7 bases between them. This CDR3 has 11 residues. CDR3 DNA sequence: TGTGCCAGCGGGCTGGACTATGGCTACACCTTC. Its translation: CASGLDYGYTF.

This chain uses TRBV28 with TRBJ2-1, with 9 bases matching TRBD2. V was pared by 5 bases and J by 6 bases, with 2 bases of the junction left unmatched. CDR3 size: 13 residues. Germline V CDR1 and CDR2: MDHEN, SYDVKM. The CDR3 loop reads CASSAGGVNEQFF. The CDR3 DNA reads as TGTGCCAGCAGTGCGGGAGGGGTCAATGAGCAGTTCTTC.

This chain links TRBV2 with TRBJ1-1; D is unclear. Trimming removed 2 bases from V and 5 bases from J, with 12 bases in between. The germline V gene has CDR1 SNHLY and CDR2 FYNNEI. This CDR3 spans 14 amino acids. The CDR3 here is CASSENGEWTEAFF. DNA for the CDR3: TGTGCCAGCAGTGAAAACGGGGAATGGACTGAAGCTTTCTTT.

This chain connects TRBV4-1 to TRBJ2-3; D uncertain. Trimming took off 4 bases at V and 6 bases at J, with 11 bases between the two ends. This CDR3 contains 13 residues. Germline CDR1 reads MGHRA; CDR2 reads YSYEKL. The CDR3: CASSLREVDTQYF. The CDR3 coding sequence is TGCGCCAGCAGCCTCCGAGAGGTCGATACGCAGTATTTT.

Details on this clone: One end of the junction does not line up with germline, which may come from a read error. This chain's CDR3 is CASSLALMGPPAF. The CDR3 region has the DNA TGTGCCAGCAGTTTAGCGCTAATGGGCCCGCCGGCCTTC. The J gene is TRBJ1-2, the V gene TRBV12-3 or TRBV12-4; the D is unclear. The CDR3 extends over 13 amino acids.

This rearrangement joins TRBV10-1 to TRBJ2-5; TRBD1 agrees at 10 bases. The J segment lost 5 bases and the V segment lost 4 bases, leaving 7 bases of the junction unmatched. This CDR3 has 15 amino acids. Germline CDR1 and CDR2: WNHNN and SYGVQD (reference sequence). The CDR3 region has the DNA TGCGCCAGCAGTGCCCGGACAGGGGGGATCGAGACCCAGTACTTC. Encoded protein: CASSARTGGIETQYF.

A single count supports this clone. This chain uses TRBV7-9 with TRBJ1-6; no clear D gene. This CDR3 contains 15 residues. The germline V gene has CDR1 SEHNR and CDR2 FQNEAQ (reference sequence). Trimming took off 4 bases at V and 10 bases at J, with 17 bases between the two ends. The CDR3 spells CASSWRRESLSPLHF. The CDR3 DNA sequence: TGTGCCAGCAGCTGGAGGAGGGAATCTCTGTCACCCCTCCACTTT.

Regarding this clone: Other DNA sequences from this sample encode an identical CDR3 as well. The CDR3 sequence is CSASRGYEQYF. CDR3 in DNA: TGCAGTGCTAGTCGAGGGTACGAGCAGTACTTC. The chain joins TRBV20-1 to TRBJ2-7, with D perhaps matching TRBD2 (5 bases). The length of the CDR3 is 11 residues. Germline V CDR1 and CDR2: DFQATT, SNEGSKA (reference sequence). The V end was cut by 3 bases, the J end by 4 bases, with 7 bases between.

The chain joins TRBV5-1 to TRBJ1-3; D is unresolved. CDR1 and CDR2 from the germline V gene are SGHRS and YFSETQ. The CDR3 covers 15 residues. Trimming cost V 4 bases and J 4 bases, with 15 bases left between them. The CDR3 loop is CASSPEGAPGNTIYF. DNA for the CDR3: TGCGCCAGCAGCCCGGAGGGAGCCCCGGGAAACACCATATATTTT.

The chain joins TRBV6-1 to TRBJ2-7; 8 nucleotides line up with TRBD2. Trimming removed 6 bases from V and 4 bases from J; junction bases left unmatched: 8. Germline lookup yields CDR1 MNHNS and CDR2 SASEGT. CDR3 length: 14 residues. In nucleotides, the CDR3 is TGTGCCAGCAGGGTAGCGGGGACCAGTTACGAGCAGTACTTC. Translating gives CASRVAGTSYEQYF.

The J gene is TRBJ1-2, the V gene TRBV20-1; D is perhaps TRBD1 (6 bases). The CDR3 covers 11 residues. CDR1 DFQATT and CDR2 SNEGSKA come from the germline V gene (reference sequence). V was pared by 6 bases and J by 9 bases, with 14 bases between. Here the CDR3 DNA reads TGCAGTGCGGCGAGCAGGGGTCGCTACACCTTC. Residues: CSAASRGRYTF.

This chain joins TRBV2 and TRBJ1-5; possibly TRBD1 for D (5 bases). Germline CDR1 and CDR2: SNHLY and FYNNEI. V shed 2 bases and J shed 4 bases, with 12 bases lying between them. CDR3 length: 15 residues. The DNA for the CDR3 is TGTGCCAGCAGTGAAATGTTTGGGGGGAATCAGCCCCAGCATTTT. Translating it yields CASSEMFGGNQPQHF.

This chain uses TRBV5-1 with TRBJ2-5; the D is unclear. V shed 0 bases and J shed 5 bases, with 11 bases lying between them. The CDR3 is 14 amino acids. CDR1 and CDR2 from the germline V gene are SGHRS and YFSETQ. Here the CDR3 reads CASSLDGFLETQYF. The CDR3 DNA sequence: TGCGCCAGCAGCTTGGACGGGTTCCTGGAGACCCAGTACTTC.

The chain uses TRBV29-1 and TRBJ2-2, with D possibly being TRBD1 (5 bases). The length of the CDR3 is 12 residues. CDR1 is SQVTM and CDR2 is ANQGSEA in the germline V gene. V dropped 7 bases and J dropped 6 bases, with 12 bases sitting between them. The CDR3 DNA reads TGCAGCGCCCGGACATTCTCCGGGGAGCTGTTTTTT. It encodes CSARTFSGELFF.

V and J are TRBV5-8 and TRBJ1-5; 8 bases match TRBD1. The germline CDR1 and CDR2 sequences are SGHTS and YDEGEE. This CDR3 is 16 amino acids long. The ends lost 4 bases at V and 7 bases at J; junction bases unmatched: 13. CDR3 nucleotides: TGTGCCAGCAGCCTAGACAGGGGTGGAGGATTCCAGCCCCAGCATTTT. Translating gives CASSLDRGGGFQPQHF.

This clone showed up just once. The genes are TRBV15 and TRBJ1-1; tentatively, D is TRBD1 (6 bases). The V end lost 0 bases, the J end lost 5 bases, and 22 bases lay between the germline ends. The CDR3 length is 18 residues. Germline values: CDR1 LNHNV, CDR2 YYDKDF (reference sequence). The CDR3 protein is CATSRDPPLGTSKTEAFF. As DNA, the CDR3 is TGTGCCACCAGCAGAGACCCCCCTTTGGGGACATCTAAAACTGAAGCTTTCTTT.

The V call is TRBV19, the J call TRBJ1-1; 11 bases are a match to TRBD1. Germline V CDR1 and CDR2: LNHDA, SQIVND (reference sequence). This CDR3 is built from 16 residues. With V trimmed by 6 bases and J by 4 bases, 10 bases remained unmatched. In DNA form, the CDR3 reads TGTGCCAGTAGGGACAGGGGGCAAGGGGGAGTCACTGAAGCTTTCTTT. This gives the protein CASRDRGQGGVTEAFF.